The 8 T cell receptor beta chains below come from one sample, sequenced in a study of early T cells in non-severe SARS-CoV-2 infection. MiXCR, applied by TCRdb to the 5' RACE reads, yields one record per CDR3 protein. The top ten clones hold 5.5% to 7.5% of a sample with 52,000 or so distinct CDR3 sequences, around 6.6% of them seen once. Sequencing was performed on whole blood, taken at baseline. The receptors originated from an adult who was a healthcare worker with PCR-confirmed SARS-CoV-2 infection or an uninfected control (not recorded which).

This clonotype was counted at least ten times. The chain joins TRBV7-9 to TRBJ1-1, with D tentatively TRBD1 (6 bases). The CDR3 spans 15 residues. The V and J ends lost 0 bases and 4 bases respectively, with 12 bases between them. In germline, CDR1 is SEHNR, CDR2 FQNEAQ (reference sequence). CDR3 nucleotide sequence: TGTGCCAGCAGCTTAGCCCTAGGGGGGGGCACTGAAGCTTTCTTT. This encodes CASSLALGGGTEAFF.

This clonotype was seen many times. The genes are TRBV11-2 and TRBJ1-3; 7 bases fit TRBD1. CDR3 length equals 16 residues. J lost 4 bases, V lost 5 bases, and 11 bases had no gene match. The germline CDR1 and CDR2 sequences are SGHAT and FQNNGV. The chain's CDR3 is CASSITGAAGGNTIYF. In DNA form, the CDR3 reads TGTGCCAGCAGCATAACAGGGGCCGCAGGAGGAAACACCATATATTTT.

This chain joins TRBV20-1 and TRBJ2-5; 7 bases are shared with TRBD1. The V segment lost 6 bases and the J segment 10 bases; nucleotides outside the gene matches: 5. The germline V gene has CDR1 DFQATT and CDR2 SNEGSKA (reference sequence). This CDR3 has 10 amino acids. The CDR3 loop reads CSAETGNQYF. DNA of the CDR3: TGCAGTGCCGAGACAGGGAACCAGTACTTC.

This clonotype was counted between two and nine times. J is TRBJ2-7 and V is TRBV9, with TRBD1 as a possible D gene (6 bases). V was shortened by 0 bases and J by 3 bases, with 10 bases between the two germline ends. Germline V CDR1 and CDR2: SGDLS, YYNGEE. The CDR3 extends over 14 amino acids. Written as DNA, the CDR3 is TGTGCCAGCAGCGTAGTCAGGACAGACTACGAGCAGTACTTC. Protein: CASSVVRTDYEQYF.

This clonotype was counted a few times. J is TRBJ1-1 and V is TRBV12-3 or TRBV12-4; possibly TRBD1 for D (6 bases). Trimming took off 6 bases at V and 4 bases at J, with 18 bases between the two ends. There are 15 residues in the CDR3. Here the CDR3 DNA reads TGTGCCAGCAGCTACAGGACGGGGGGCGGCACTGAAGCTTTCTTT. Translating it yields CASSYRTGGGTEAFF.

This clonotype was picked up many times. This chain connects TRBV7-2 to TRBJ2-1; D call uncertain. The germline V gene encodes CDR1 SGHTA and CDR2 FQGNSA. Between the trimmed V and J ends, which lost 2 bases and 7 bases, there was a span of 12 bases. CDR3 length equals 14 residues. CDR3 sequence (DNA): TGTGCCAGCAGCTTAATCTCTAGTAAAAATGAGCAGTTCTTC. It encodes CASSLISSKNEQFF.

This clonotype was counted a few times. A read error may be the cause here, since a much bigger clone is one base away. The CDR3, as DNA: TGTGTCAGCAGCCGATCCGACAGAAACACTGAAGCTTTCTTT. This sequence encodes CVSSRSDRNTEAFF. This chain joins TRBV4-2 and TRBJ1-1; D possibly corresponds to TRBD1 (5 bases). The CDR3 totals 14 residues. Germline values: CDR1 LGHNA, CDR2 YNFKEQ.

This clonotype was detected a few times. The chain is built from TRBV28 and TRBJ2-3; TRBD2 matches at 13 bases. Germline CDR1 and CDR2: MDHEN and SYDVKM. The V and J ends lost 5 bases and 2 bases, in that order; junction bases with no gene match: 7. The CDR3 covers 17 residues. CDR3 loop: CASSPLGLAGVTDTQYF. DNA for the CDR3: TGTGCCAGCAGTCCTCTCGGACTAGCGGGGGTCACAGATACGCAGTATTTT. Full variable domain (rest looked up from reference TRBV28 and TRBJ2-3): DVKVTQSSRYLVKRTGEKVFLECVQDMDHENMFWYRQDPGLGLRLIYFSYDVKMKEKGDIPEGYSVSREKKERFSLILESASTNQTSMYLCASSPLGLAGVTDTQYFGPGTRLTVL.